The present T cell receptor (beta chain) was sequenced within a study of Ad26.COV2.S vaccination and SARS-CoV-2 variants. In the case of this clone: Its antigen is still unknown.

Points from the study as a whole: Post-vaccination breadth of spike-specific CD8+ and CD4+ T cell responses was reportedly substantial. Total T cell responses were possibly underestimated by TCR breadth and depth analyses.

The CDR3 spans 15 residues. Germline loops: CDR1 SGHKS, CDR2 YYEKEE (reference sequence). Trimming removed 4 bases from V and 1 base from J; junction bases left unmatched: 4. Treatment described: some 19 received Ad26.COV2.S at low or high dose, single or two shots; about 5 received placebo; per-sample allocation not given. Each sample was drawn 63 days after the first injection (of vaccine or placebo). Sequencing used immunoSEQ multiplex PCR; TCRdb keeps in-frame clones, though not all of them. The sample consists of around 250,000 clones, approximately 88% of them appearing once. The chain combines TRBV5-5 with TRBJ2-7, with 11 bases matching TRBD2. This clonotype originated in a person aged 18-65 years who received the Ad26.COV2.S COVID-19 vaccine or a placebo. Sequencing was performed on peripheral blood, taken in a trial of Ad26.COV2.S vaccine versus placebo. Here the CDR3 DNA reads TGTGCCAGCAGCCTGGGACTAGCGGTATCCTACGAGCAGTACGTC. Amino acids: CASSLGLAVSYEQYV.